This T cell receptor beta chain was observed in a study of blood T cell dynamics during melanoma immunotherapy. Study-wide context: Standard first-line treatment here was pembrolizumab or nivolumab plus ipilimumab in metastatic melanoma. Study-level findings and limits: Disease-control patients' PBMC repertoires became either more clonal or more diverse at W3. Whether repertoire-driving clones were melanoma-specific could not be determined.

Note on this clone: What it recognizes is unknown.

A fixed DNA input of 300 to 350 ng was used per bulk PBMC sample. Method: immunoSEQ multiplex PCR; TCRdb's copy keeps in-frame clones and lacks some. The sample shows 8,000 or so clones, more than 80% of them seen only once. CDR1 SGDLS and CDR2 YYNGEE come from the germline V gene. The trim removed 4 bases at V and 5 bases at J, leaving 3 bases unmatched. The CDR3 runs to 14 residues. The sample's time point: week 3, after first cycle of checkpoint inhibitor. The material sequenced was blood, taken from a patient treated with checkpoint blockade. The TCR comes from a human donor with melanoma. V usage is TRBV9 and J usage is TRBJ1-6, with 7 positions matching TRBD1. The chain's CDR3 is CASSPGQHNSPLHF. The DNA of the CDR3 is TGTGCCAGCAGCCCGGGACAGCATAATTCACCCCTCCACTTT.